These 19 T cell receptor beta chains originate from one sample sequenced in a study of shared clonotypes between healthy human individuals. Data came from immunoSEQ multiplex PCR; TCRdb stores just in-frame clones and leaves some out. The sample lists a few million clones, just over 90% seen once, with around 1.8% in the top ten. Naive CD8 cells comprised CD45RO-negative, CCR7-positively selected cells, excluding terminally differentiated effector memory CD45RA+ cells. What was sequenced was naive CD8+ T cells from PBMCs. The receptors shown here come from a young man in good health. Some clones in this sample may be carry-over from other donors' samples.

The CDR3 DNA reads as TGTGCCAGCAGTTATACTCACCAGAGAAATAATGAAAAACTGTTTTTT. As protein: CASSYTHQRNNEKLFF. This chain uses TRBV6-6 with TRBJ1-4; D is unresolved. Germline V gene data show CDR1 as MNHNY and CDR2 as SVGAGI (reference sequence). V was cut by 3 bases and J by 4 bases, with 15 bases left in between. The CDR3 extends over 16 amino acids.

The V call is TRBV4-1, the J call TRBJ2-7; D is unresolved. The germline V gene has CDR1 MGHRA and CDR2 YSYEKL. The V end lost 1 base, the J end lost 4 bases, and 20 bases lay between the germline ends. The CDR3 has 17 amino acids. In nucleotides, the CDR3 is TGCGCCAGCAGCCAAGGCTGGGGAAAGGTAGTAGGGTACGAGCAGTACTTC. As protein: CASSQGWGKVVGYEQYF.

This clone was found once. The V gene is TRBV7-9, the J gene TRBJ1-1; no reliable D call. Germline V CDR1 and CDR2: SEHNR, FQNEAQ (reference sequence). V gave up 4 bases and J gave up 2 bases, with 11 bases separating them. The CDR3 has 14 amino acids. The CDR3 spells CASSYETRNTEAFF. The CDR3 DNA reads TGTGCCAGCAGCTACGAGACACGTAACACTGAAGCTTTCTTT. The full variable domain, completed using reference TRBV7-9 and TRBJ1-1, is DTGVSQNPRHKITKRGQNVTFRCDPISEHNRLYWYRQTLGQGPEFLTYFQNEAQLEKSRLLSDRFSAERPKGSFSTLEIQRTEQGDSAMYLCASSYETRNTEAFFGQGTRLTVV.

J is TRBJ2-7 and V is TRBV7-9; the D gene is possibly TRBD2 (5 bases). Germline CDR1 SEHNR, CDR2 FQNEAQ (reference sequence). The CDR3 extends over 18 amino acids. The V gene lost 3 bases and the J gene lost 0 bases, with 21 bases spanning the gap. This CDR3 is CASSFPRETSALSYEQYF. CDR3 DNA: TGTGCCAGCAGCTTCCCCCGGGAAACCTCAGCCCTCTCCTACGAGCAGTACTTC. Combining the CDR3 with reference TRBV7-9 and TRBJ2-7 gives the whole variable domain DTGVSQNPRHKITKRGQNVTFRCDPISEHNRLYWYRQTLGQGPEFLTYFQNEAQLEKSRLLSDRFSAERPKGSFSTLEIQRTEQGDSAMYLCASSFPRETSALSYEQYFGPGTRLTVT.

V gene TRBV29-1 combines with J gene TRBJ2-5, with 8 bases aligning to TRBD2. The V segment lost 0 bases and the J segment 5 bases; nucleotides outside the gene matches: 8. Germline V gene data show CDR1 as SQVTM and CDR2 as ANQGSEA. CDR3 size: 15 residues. The CDR3 sequence: CSVEDTGGPGETQYF. The CDR3 coding sequence is TGCAGCGTTGAAGATACGGGAGGGCCTGGGGAGACCCAGTACTTC.

The chain recombines TRBV7-8 with TRBJ2-5; D may be TRBD2 (6 bases). The CDR3 is made up of 13 amino acids. The germline V gene has CDR1 SGHVS and CDR2 FQNEAQ. Trimming removed 2 bases at V and 5 bases at J, with 9 bases between. As DNA, the CDR3 is TGTGCCAGCAGCTTACGGGAGAAGGAGACCCAGTACTTC. Its protein product is CASSLREKETQYF.

This rearrangement joins TRBV28 to TRBJ2-2; TRBD1 or TRBD2 may be the D gene (5 bases each). This CDR3 has 20 amino acids. Germline-derived CDR1 and CDR2 are MDHEN and SYDVKM. Trimming cost V 5 bases and J 5 bases, with 30 bases left between them. CDR3 sequence: CASSRTLSMGTREPTGELFF. The CDR3 coding sequence is TGTGCCAGCAGTCGTACCTTGTCGATGGGGACGAGGGAACCTACCGGGGAGCTGTTTTTT.

This clone was picked up one time. This sequence joins TRBV27 and TRBJ2-3; D gene ambiguous. The V end was cut by 5 bases, the J end by 0 bases, with 15 bases between. Germline-derived CDR1 and CDR2 are MNHEY and SMNVEV (reference sequence). The CDR3 has 16 amino acids. The CDR3 coding sequence is TGTGCCAGCAGTCTAACTCGAAGTAGGAGCACAGATACGCAGTATTTT. Its translation: CASSLTRSRSTDTQYF.

This clone was counted a few times. J is TRBJ1-5 and V is TRBV2; no clear D gene. V was cut by 3 bases and J by 4 bases, with 4 bases left in between. The CDR3 has 12 residues. Germline CDR1 and CDR2: SNHLY and FYNNEI. This CDR3 is CASSETNQPQHF. CDR3 DNA: TGTGCCAGCAGTGAGACTAATCAGCCCCAGCATTTT. Full variable domain (missing parts from reference TRBV2 and TRBJ1-5): EPEVTQTPSHQVTQMGQEVILRCVPISNHLYFYWYRQILGQKVEFLVSFYNNEISEKSEIFDDQFSVERPDGSNFTLKIRSTKLEDSAMYFCASSETNQPQHFGDGTRLSIL.

The genes are TRBV28 and TRBJ2-7; TRBD2 agrees at 7 bases. Trimming took 6 bases from V and 7 from J; bases not matched to a gene: 15. Germline loops: CDR1 MDHEN, CDR2 SYDVKM. CDR3 length equals 15 residues. This chain's CDR3 is CASSLPGLGEREQYF. The CDR3 region has the DNA TGTGCCAGCAGCCTTCCCGGACTAGGGGAGAGGGAGCAGTACTTC.

This chain joins TRBV29-1 and TRBJ1-1, with D possibly matching TRBD1 (5 bases). The V and J ends lost 0 bases and 5 bases respectively, with 22 bases between them. CDR3 length: 17 residues. Germline values: CDR1 SQVTM, CDR2 ANQGSEA. CDR3 protein: CSVEDPRTPTQHTEAFF. The DNA for the CDR3 is TGCAGCGTTGAAGATCCCAGGACACCGACACAACATACTGAAGCTTTCTTT.

CDR3 DNA sequence: TGTGCCAGCAGTGATGGGATCTATGGCTACACCTTC. Encoded protein: CASSDGIYGYTF. The V and J genes are TRBV27 and TRBJ1-2; D not resolved. The CDR3 loop spans 12 amino acids. Between the trimmed V and J ends, which lost 5 bases and 4 bases, there was a span of 8 bases. Germline V lookup: CDR1 MNHEY, CDR2 SMNVEV (reference sequence).

The chain recombines TRBV9 with TRBJ2-7; TRBD1 agrees at 11 bases. Germline CDR1 and CDR2: SGDLS and YYNGEE. The J segment lost 1 base and the V segment lost 3 bases, leaving 6 bases of the junction unmatched. This CDR3 contains 16 residues. Here the CDR3 reads CASSEWDRGISYEQYF. The CDR3 DNA reads as TGTGCCAGCAGCGAGTGGGACAGGGGGATATCCTACGAGCAGTACTTC.

The V call is TRBV5-1, the J call TRBJ1-1; D is unresolved. Per the germline V gene, CDR1 is SGHRS and CDR2 is YFSETQ. Trimming left V 0 bases short and J 0 bases short, with 21 bases between. The CDR3 length is 19 residues. CDR3 DNA: TGCGCCAGCAGCTTGGCCCCCCGGGTCCGAGTCGGCATGAACACTGAAGCTTTCTTT. Protein product: CASSLAPRVRVGMNTEAFF.

As for this clone: Other DNA sequences within the sample encode an identical CDR3. CDR3 region: CASSIGGITEAFF. The CDR3 region has the DNA TGTGCCAGTAGTATCGGAGGGATTACTGAAGCTTTCTTT. The genes are TRBV19 and TRBJ1-1; D remains ambiguous. V lost 3 bases and J lost 5, with 10 bases in between. The CDR3 loop spans 13 amino acids. Per the germline V gene, CDR1 is LNHDA and CDR2 is SQIVND (reference sequence).

V usage is TRBV28 and J usage is TRBJ2-2; 7 nucleotides align to TRBD2. Germline values: CDR1 MDHEN, CDR2 SYDVKM. CDR3 length equals 19 residues. V was pared by 4 bases and J by 3 bases, with 17 bases of the junction left unmatched. CDR3 amino acids: CASSSPTQWAGEHTGELFF. CDR3 bases: TGTGCCAGCAGTTCCCCTACGCAATGGGCGGGAGAGCACACCGGGGAGCTGTTTTTT. The full variable domain, with the rest looked up from reference TRBV28 and TRBJ2-2, is DVKVTQSSRYLVKRTGEKVFLECVQDMDHENMFWYRQDPGLGLRLIYFSYDVKMKEKGDIPEGYSVSREKKERFSLILESASTNQTSMYLCASSSPTQWAGEHTGELFFGEGSRLTVL.

The chain employs TRBV29-1 and TRBJ2-2, with TRBD1 matching over 8 bases. Germline V gene data show CDR1 as SQVTM and CDR2 as ANQGSEA. The V segment lost 8 bases and the J segment 1 base; nucleotides outside the gene matches: 9. The CDR3 length is 15 residues. The CDR3 coding sequence is TGCAGCCCATCCCTCGGGACAGGGAACACCGGGGAGCTGTTTTTT. Translated, it gives CSPSLGTGNTGELFF.

DNA for the CDR3: TGTGCCAGCAGTTACACTGGAGATACGCAGTATTTT. It yields the protein CASSYTGDTQYF. The rearrangement joins TRBV6-5 to TRBJ2-3; the D is unclear. The CDR3 runs to 12 residues. Germline lookup yields CDR1 MNHEY and CDR2 SVGAGI. V lost 2 bases to trimming and J lost 5 bases, with 5 bases between them.

V is TRBV28 and J is TRBJ2-7, with 10 bases identical to TRBD2. Germline CDR1 MDHEN, CDR2 SYDVKM. V lost 6 bases and J lost 3; bases outside the gene matches: 8. This CDR3 region has 15 residues. The CDR3 sequence: CASRPPRTSGYEQYF. The CDR3 bases are TGTGCCAGCAGACCCCCCCGGACTAGCGGCTACGAGCAGTACTTC.